This T cell receptor (beta chain) was obtained from a study of OX40 agonist ivuxolimab in advanced cancers. The wider study: Ivuxolimab, which is an agonistic anti-OX40 (CD134) antibody, was administered to the patients. Partial responses were recorded for three patients, including one with hepatocellular carcinoma and two with cutaneous melanoma. Whole-study results and caveats: Compared with others, partial responders at 0.1-3.0 mg/kg displayed clonal expansion among the lowest.

It was autoimmune disease history or systemic immunosuppression that excluded patients. TCRdb keeps only in-frame clones here, not all; method: immunoSEQ multiplex PCR. This table holds around 53,000 clones, just under 85% found once. CDR3 length: 15 amino acids. V was cut by 4 bases and J by 0 bases, with 13 bases left in between. The germline CDR1 and CDR2 sequences are SGHDT and YYEEEE. Notes on this clone: Its antigen is still unknown.

This sample comprised CD4+ or CD8+ T cells sorted from blood, obtained in a trial of the OX40 agonist ivuxolimab. The chain has TRBV5-6 and TRBJ1-2, with D possibly matching TRBD1 (5 bases). This clonotype originated in an adult with an advanced solid tumor such as melanoma, head and neck, liver or kidney cancer. The CDR3 here is CASSPRGRPNYGYTF. As DNA, the CDR3 is TGTGCCAGCAGCCCCCGGGGCCGCCCTAACTATGGCTACACCTTC.